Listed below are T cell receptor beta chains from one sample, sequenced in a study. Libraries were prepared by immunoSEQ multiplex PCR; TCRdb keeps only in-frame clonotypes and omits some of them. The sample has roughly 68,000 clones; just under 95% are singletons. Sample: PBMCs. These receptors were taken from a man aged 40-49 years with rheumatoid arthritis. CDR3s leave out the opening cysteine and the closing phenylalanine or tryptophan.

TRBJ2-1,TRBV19,ASSIRGSTQNEQF
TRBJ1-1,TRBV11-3,ASSEESGAEAF
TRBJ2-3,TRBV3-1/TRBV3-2,ASSQDRGLTDTQY
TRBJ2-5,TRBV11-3,ASSLRLQETQY
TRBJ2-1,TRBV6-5,ASSYSELQGWNEQF
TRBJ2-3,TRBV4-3,ASSQGVGNNPDTQY
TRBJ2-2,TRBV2,ASSPRQGGSAGELF
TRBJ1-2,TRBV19,ASSIPPGYGYT
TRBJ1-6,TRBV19,ASKVQASWDSPLH
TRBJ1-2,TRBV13,ASSLDGSNYGYT
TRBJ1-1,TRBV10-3,AISGRGTEAF
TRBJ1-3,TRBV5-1,ASSLGQSHSGNTIY
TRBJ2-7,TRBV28,ASSPPRVIQTAYEQY
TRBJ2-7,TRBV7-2,ASSLRTDPSSYEQY
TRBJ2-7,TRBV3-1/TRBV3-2,ASSQARETAYEQY
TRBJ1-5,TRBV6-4,ASSEDWGSNQPQH
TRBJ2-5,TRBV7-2,ASSLFARAGSGAVTQY
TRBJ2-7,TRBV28,ASSGGLAGDNEQY
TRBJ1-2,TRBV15,ATSSDVRWYGYT
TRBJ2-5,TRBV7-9,ASSLAGLRETQY
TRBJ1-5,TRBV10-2,ASSDFSGTGSPH
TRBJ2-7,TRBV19,ASSFGTGPYEQY
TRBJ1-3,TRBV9,ASSAAGTGLDGNTIY
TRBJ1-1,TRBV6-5,ASTVRMDTEAF
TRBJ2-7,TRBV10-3,AISSSGTAYEQY
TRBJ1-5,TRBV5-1,ASSLGDYSNQPQH
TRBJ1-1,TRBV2,ASSTRTVMNTEAF
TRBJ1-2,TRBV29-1,SVLGVGYGYT
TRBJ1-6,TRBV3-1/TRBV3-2,ASSQDQGYNSPLH
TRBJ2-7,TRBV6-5,ASTTHLGQMEQY
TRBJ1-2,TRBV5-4,ASSISGGGGYT
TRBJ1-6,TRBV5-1,ASSRGRGEVNSPLH
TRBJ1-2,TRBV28,ASGGGGNYGYT
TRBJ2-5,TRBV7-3,ASSTTGLAGETQY
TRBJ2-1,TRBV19,ASSSGGYSYNEQF
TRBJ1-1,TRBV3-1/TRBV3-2,ASSRDWNTEAF
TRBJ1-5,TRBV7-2,ASSWTGQTNQPQH
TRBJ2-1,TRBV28,ASSSGTIYNEQF
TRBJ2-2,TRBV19,ASSPSGTGVTGELF
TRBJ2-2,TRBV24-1,ATRSIGDTGELF
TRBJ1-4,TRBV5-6,ASSPKSFLNEKLF
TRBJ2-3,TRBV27,ASSRVLEKGTDTQY
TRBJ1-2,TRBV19,ASSMVSSNYGYT
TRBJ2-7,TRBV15,ATSRDQGYEQY
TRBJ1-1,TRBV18,ASSRDTEAF
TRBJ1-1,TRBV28,ASSFGVEAF
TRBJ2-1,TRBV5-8,ASSLPPSGGADEQF
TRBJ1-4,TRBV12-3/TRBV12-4,ASSLVGDAKLF
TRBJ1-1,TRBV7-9,ASSKTGGTEAF
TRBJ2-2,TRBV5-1,ASSLVLLGTGATGELF
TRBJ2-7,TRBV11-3,ASSLAPSAEEQY
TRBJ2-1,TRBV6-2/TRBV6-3,ASSYLGPPNEQF
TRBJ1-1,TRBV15,ATSPLWGGGQIGNTEAF
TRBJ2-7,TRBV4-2,ASSQDWWTGVLEQY
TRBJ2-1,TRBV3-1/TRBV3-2,ASSQDGLAGIREQF